These 24 T cell receptor beta chains share one sample of origin, sequenced in a study of blood T cell repertoires in COVID-19. Profiled with immunoSEQ multiplex PCR; TCRdb holds only in-frame clones, not every one. The table lists more than 95,000 clones, about 89% of them singletons. Sequenced sample: peripheral blood. The receptor set was obtained from a man in his fifties with acute or convalescent COVID-19.

This clone has only a few counts. The CDR3 protein is CASSFRTPGTRSSYEQYF. The DNA for the CDR3 is TGTGCCAGCAGCTTTAGGACCCCGGGGACTAGGAGCTCCTACGAGCAGTACTTC. The chain links TRBV7-6 to TRBJ2-7; 8 bases align to TRBD2. Trimming removed 3 bases from V and 0 bases from J; junction bases left unmatched: 13. CDR1 and CDR2 from the germline V gene are SGHVS and FNYEAQ. The length of the CDR3 is 18 residues. The entire variable domain, with the rest obtained from reference TRBV7-6 and TRBJ2-7, is as follows: GAGVSQSPRYKVTKRGQDVALRCDPISGHVSLYWYRQALGQGPEFLTYFNYEAQQDKSGLPNDRFSAERPEGSISTLTIQRTEQRDSAMYRCASSFRTPGTRSSYEQYFGPGTRLTVT.

The chain has TRBV24-1 and TRBJ2-1; maybe TRBD2 (6 bases). CDR1 KGHDR and CDR2 SFDVKD come from the germline V gene. Trimming shortened V by 4 bases and J by 4 bases, and 10 bases separated the two germline ends. The CDR3 is 14 amino acids. CDR3 loop: CATSDPGTYNEQFF. The CDR3 DNA reads as TGTGCCACCAGTGACCCCGGGACTTACAATGAGCAGTTCTTC.

This clone was seen once. Distinct nucleotide sequences in the sample also encode this CDR3. The chain links TRBV20-1 to TRBJ2-5, with D uncertain. This CDR3 spans 11 amino acids. With 3 bases removed from V and 3 bases from J, the gap between germline ends came to 5 bases. CDR1 DFQATT and CDR2 SNEGSKA come from the germline V gene (reference sequence). CDR3 region: CSASGEETQYF. Written as DNA, the CDR3 is TGCAGTGCTAGCGGAGAAGAGACCCAGTACTTC.

The rearrangement uses TRBV7-8 and TRBJ2-1; TRBD2 matches at 8 bases. This CDR3 has 14 residues. Germline CDR1 is SGHVS and CDR2 is FQNEAQ. V trimming: 0 bases; J trimming: 8 bases; junction bases outside the gene matches: 3. This CDR3 reads CASSLAGRADEQFF. The CDR3 DNA reads as TGTGCCAGCAGCTTAGCCGGGAGGGCCGATGAGCAGTTCTTC.

This clone was recorded only once. The chain combines TRBV28 with TRBJ1-5, with 7 bases lining up with TRBD1. Germline loops: CDR1 MDHEN, CDR2 SYDVKM. V was clipped by 1 base and J by 6 bases; unmatched bases: 0. The CDR3 runs to 13 residues. CDR3 region: CASSLYRGQPQHF. The DNA for the CDR3 is TGTGCCAGCAGTTTATACAGGGGTCAGCCCCAGCATTTT.

The V call is TRBV11-2, the J call TRBJ2-1; TRBD2 matches at 7 bases. The germline CDR1 and CDR2 sequences are SGHAT and FQNNGV. The CDR3 is 12 amino acids. J gave up 9 bases and V 2 bases, and 1 base lay outside the gene matches. CDR3: CASSLLAGEQFF. The CDR3 DNA reads as TGTGCCAGCAGCTTATTAGCGGGTGAGCAGTTCTTC.

The V and J genes are TRBV24-1 and TRBJ2-7; 8 bases are shared with TRBD1. The CDR3 totals 15 residues. Per germline, CDR1 KGHDR and CDR2 SFDVKD. Losses at the gene ends were 5 bases for V and 3 bases for J; bases not matched to a gene: 8. CDR3 coding DNA: TGTGCCACCAGTGGGGACAGGCGTTGGGTCTACGAGCAGTACTTC. Residues: CATSGDRRWVYEQYF.

This clone has a handful of counts. J is TRBJ2-2 and V is TRBV2; 10 bases line up with TRBD2. Germline lookup yields CDR1 SNHLY and CDR2 FYNNEI. This CDR3 has 19 residues. Trimming cost V 6 bases and J 1 base; bases outside gene matches: 14. In DNA form, the CDR3 reads TGTGCCAGCAGGCCTTTTGGAATAGCGGGAGGAATGAACACCGGGGAGCTGTTTTTT. This encodes CASRPFGIAGGMNTGELFF.

The chain carries TRBV19 and TRBJ2-2, with D maybe TRBD2 (5 bases). The length of the CDR3 is 15 residues. The germline gives CDR1 LNHDA, CDR2 SQIVND (reference sequence). The ends were cut back, 1 base at V and 4 bases at J, with 10 bases in the middle. The CDR3, as DNA: TGTGCCAGTAGTATAGGGGGAGTTGGCACCGGGGAGCTGTTTTTT. Protein: CASSIGGVGTGELFF.

J is TRBJ2-5 and V is TRBV6-1; 9 bases map to TRBD2. The germline gives CDR1 MNHNS, CDR2 SASEGT. This CDR3 is built from 16 residues. J gave up 5 bases and V 1 base, and 8 bases lay outside the gene matches. The CDR3 sequence is CASSEGLAGSYETQYF. The CDR3 DNA sequence: TGTGCCAGCAGTGAAGGGCTAGCGGGGAGTTATGAGACCCAGTACTTC.

The J gene is TRBJ2-7, the V gene TRBV28, with TRBD2 matching 9 bases. Germline CDR1 is MDHEN and CDR2 is SYDVKM. V shed 4 bases, J shed 3 bases, and the junction held 7 bases outside the gene matches. This CDR3 is built from 15 residues. CDR3 sequence reads: CASSSPVSGSYEQYF. In DNA, the CDR3 is TGTGCCAGCAGTTCTCCGGTTAGCGGGAGCTACGAGCAGTACTTC.

The genes are TRBV4-2 and TRBJ2-3; TRBD2 might be the D (5 bases). The CDR3 is 16 residues long. Germline-derived CDR1 and CDR2 are LGHNA and YNFKEQ. V lost 0 bases to trimming and J lost 2 bases, with 12 bases between them. CDR3 protein: CASSQEVRLTTDTQYF. CDR3 coding DNA: TGTGCCAGCAGCCAAGAAGTGCGACTAACCACAGATACGCAGTATTTT.

This clone was counted a single time. The V and J genes are TRBV3-1 (or the pseudogene TRBV3-2) and TRBJ2-5; D is perhaps TRBD2 (5 bases). This CDR3 region has 12 residues. Trimming cost V 4 bases and J 5 bases, with 8 bases left between them. The germline V gene has CDR1 LGHDT and CDR2 YNNKEL (reference sequence). DNA of the CDR3: TGTGCCAGCAGCCGTGGGAGCGAGACCCAGTACTTC. Its protein product is CASSRGSETQYF.

The chain joins TRBV28 to TRBJ2-2; the match to TRBD2 covers 7 bases. The CDR3 contains 14 residues. V gave up 8 bases and J gave up 2 bases; unmatched junction bases: 5. Germline-derived CDR1 and CDR2 are MDHEN and SYDVKM. CDR3 amino acids: CASSREENTGELFF. CDR3 in DNA: TGTGCCAGCTCACGGGAGGAAAACACCGGGGAGCTGTTTTTT.

The V call is TRBV4-1, the J call TRBJ1-3, with D perhaps matching TRBD1 (6 bases). With 1 base removed from V and 0 bases from J, the gap between germline ends came to 7 bases. This CDR3 is 15 amino acids long. Germline assignment: CDR1 MGHRA and CDR2 YSYEKL. The CDR3 sequence: CASSQGTASGNTIYF. The CDR3 bases are TGCGCCAGCAGCCAAGGGACAGCCTCTGGAAACACCATATATTTT.

V and J are TRBV9 and TRBJ1-1; D remains unclear. The germline V gene encodes CDR1 SGDLS and CDR2 YYNGEE. The V and J ends lost 0 bases and 4 bases respectively, with 7 bases between them. This CDR3 is built from 13 residues. The CDR3 loop is CASSVDGFTEAFF. As DNA, the CDR3 is TGTGCCAGCAGCGTAGACGGTTTCACTGAAGCTTTCTTT.

This chain joins TRBV24-1 and TRBJ1-1; TRBD1 agrees at 7 bases. In germline, CDR1 is KGHDR, CDR2 SFDVKD. This CDR3 has 17 residues. J gave up 0 bases and V 0 bases, and 6 bases lay outside the gene matches. Here the CDR3 DNA reads TGTGCCACCAGTGATTTGACCACAGGGGCCTTGAACACTGAAGCTTTCTTT. The encoded protein is CATSDLTTGALNTEAFF.

This CDR3 reads CASSEGLGEPDTQYF. CDR3 nucleotide sequence: TGCGCCAGCAGTGAGGGGCTCGGGGAACCAGATACGCAGTATTTT. The chain links TRBV10-2 to TRBJ2-3, with D perhaps TRBD2 (5 bases). V was shortened by 2 bases and J by 4 bases, with 13 bases between the two germline ends. This CDR3 is built from 15 residues. Germline assignment: CDR1 WSHSY and CDR2 SAAADI.

The chain employs TRBV28 and TRBJ2-7, with D possibly being TRBD2 (6 bases). V lost 6 bases to trimming and J lost 3 bases, with 21 bases between them. The CDR3 contains 16 residues. Per the germline V gene, CDR1 is MDHEN and CDR2 is SYDVKM. The CDR3 loop is CASSLNGTPLYYEQYF. In nucleotides, the CDR3 is TGTGCCAGCAGCCTAAACGGGACTCCGCTCTACTACGAGCAGTACTTC.

The table lists this clone with a count of one. CDR3 residues: CASSVGGALHF. The CDR3 DNA is TGTGCCAGCAGCGTGGGGGGGGCCCTCCACTTT. The V call is TRBV7-9, the J call TRBJ1-6; D is perhaps TRBD1 (5 bases). The ends were cut back, 5 bases at V and 14 bases at J, with 10 bases in the middle. CDR3 length: 11 residues. Looked up from germline, CDR1 is SEHNR and CDR2 is FQNEAQ (reference sequence).

This chain connects TRBV9 to TRBJ2-7; TRBD1 agrees at 9 bases. Per the germline V gene, CDR1 is SGDLS and CDR2 is YYNGEE. The CDR3 sequence is 14 residues long. V lost 0 bases to trimming and J lost 6 bases; unmatched junction nucleotides: 4. Here the CDR3 DNA reads TGTGCCAGCAGCGTAGATTCGGACAGGGGCGAGCAGTACTTC. Encoded protein: CASSVDSDRGEQYF.

The chain employs TRBV30 and TRBJ2-7; 10 nucleotides align to TRBD1. With 2 bases clipped from V and 5 bases from J, the junction kept 3 bases outside the gene matches. The CDR3 has 13 residues. Germline-derived CDR1 and CDR2 are GTSNPN and SVGIG (reference sequence). The CDR3 region is CAWSRDRGHEQYF. Written as DNA, the CDR3 is TGTGCCTGGAGTCGGGACAGGGGCCACGAGCAGTACTTC.

The chain carries TRBV10-3 and TRBJ2-3; TRBD2 matches 12 bases. Losses at the gene ends were 6 bases for V and 5 bases for J; bases not matched to a gene: 6. This CDR3 is 15 amino acids long. CDR1 is ENHRY, CDR2 SYGVKD, per germline. The CDR3 DNA is TGTGCCATCAGGCTAGCGGGAGGGCCTGGAGATACGCAGTATTTT. Its translation is CAIRLAGGPGDTQYF.

V usage is TRBV11-2 and J usage is TRBJ1-2; 10 bases match TRBD1. Germline V gene data show CDR1 as SGHAT and CDR2 as FQNNGV. The CDR3 length is 15 residues. V shed 1 base, J shed 6 bases, and the junction held 5 bases outside the gene matches. CDR3 sequence (DNA): TGTGCCAGCAGCTTAGCGGGACAGGGGATCGATGGCTACACCTTC. Protein product: CASSLAGQGIDGYTF.